The 18 T cell receptor beta chains below come from one sample, sequenced in a study of T cells in Graves' hyperthyroidism and ophthalmopathy. Amplification of TCR beta CDR3 regions used RNA as the template. An initial round of RT-PCR targeting the TCR CDR3 relied on the HTBI primer set. TCRdb analysed the multiplex PCR reads with MiXCR anew, one entry per CDR3 protein. This repertoire shows approximately 600,000 distinct CDR3 sequences, 15% to 20% found once; its top ten account for about 3.8%. The specimen was blood. Receptors were obtained from a woman in her twenties or thirties with Graves' hyperthyroidism.

This clonotype was observed a handful of times. The chain employs TRBV2 and TRBJ2-7; weak D call: TRBD1 (6 bases). Deletions cut 11 bases from V and 5 bases from J, with 16 bases between. CDR3 length equals 12 residues. Germline lookup yields CDR1 SNHLY and CDR2 FYNNEI. The CDR3 DNA reads as TGTGCCGTCCCAGCCAGGGGAAACGAGCAGTACTTC. Translating it yields CAVPARGNEQYF.

Worth noting for this clonotype: A much larger clone differs from this one at a single base, so this may be a read error. The chain employs TRBV2 and TRBJ1-4; D ambiguous. V was shortened by 8 bases and J by 6 bases, with 10 bases between the two germline ends. The CDR3 runs 12 residues. Germline V gives CDR1 SNHLY, CDR2 FYNNEI. Written as DNA, the CDR3 is TGTGCCAGCGGTCTGGACTATGAAAAACTGTTTTTT. Translating gives CASGLDYEKLFF.

This clonotype was detected a few times. The chain recombines TRBV10-1 with TRBJ2-2; 10 positions agree with TRBD2. This CDR3 contains 16 residues. Germline trimming cut 6 bases from V and 1 base from J; bases unmatched to any gene: 5. Per the germline V gene, CDR1 is WNHNN and CDR2 is SYGVQD (reference sequence). The CDR3 loop reads CASSFSSGRNTGELFF. Here the CDR3 DNA reads TGCGCCAGCAGCTTTTCTAGCGGGAGGAACACCGGGGAGCTGTTTTTT.

This clonotype was picked up many times. The chain joins TRBV30 to TRBJ1-5; 9 positions agree with TRBD1. Looked up from germline, CDR1 is GTSNPN and CDR2 is SVGIG (reference sequence). This CDR3 has 13 residues. V lost 3 bases to trimming and J lost 6 bases; unmatched junction nucleotides: 3. The CDR3, as DNA: TGTGCCTGGAGAGACAGGGGGTCTCAGCCCCAGCATTTT. Encoded protein: CAWRDRGSQPQHF. Full variable domain (rest looked up from reference TRBV30 and TRBJ1-5): SQTIHQWPATLVQPVGSPLSLECTVEGTSNPNLYWYRQAAGRGLQLLFYSVGIGQISSEVPQNLSASRPQDRQFILSSKKLLLSDSGFYLCAWRDRGSQPQHFGDGTRLSIL.

This clonotype appeared many times. The chain joins TRBV28 to TRBJ1-3; the match to TRBD1 covers 8 bases. The CDR3 is 13 amino acids. Trimming cost V 5 bases and J 8 bases; bases outside gene matches: 5. Germline V gene lookup returns CDR1 MDHEN and CDR2 SYDVKM. The CDR3 DNA reads TGTGCCAGCAGTCCCGGACAGGGAGACACCATATATTTT. It translates to CASSPGQGDTIYF.

This clonotype was recorded many times. The chain joins TRBV7-2 to TRBJ2-5; no clear D. Germline V CDR1 and CDR2: SGHTA, FQGNSA. CDR3 length: 15 amino acids. Trimming took 3 bases from V and 5 from J, leaving 16 bases between them. CDR3: CASSFSVQFGETQYF. In DNA form, the CDR3 reads TGTGCCAGCAGCTTTTCTGTCCAGTTCGGGGAGACCCAGTACTTC.

This clonotype occurred many times. The chain couples TRBV28 to TRBJ1-4; 7 positions agree with TRBD1. V shed 6 bases and J 12 bases; nucleotides not matched to a gene: 16. The CDR3 covers 15 residues. The germline V gene encodes CDR1 MDHEN and CDR2 SYDVKM. The CDR3 here is CASRDQRSGGVELFF. CDR3 DNA: TGTGCCAGCAGAGATCAGAGATCAGGGGGAGTGGAACTGTTTTTT.

This clonotype was seen ten or more times. The gene calls are TRBV5-1 and TRBJ2-6, with 12 bases lining up with TRBD1. V shed 0 bases and J 0 bases; nucleotides not matched to a gene: 1. Looked up from germline, CDR1 is SGHRS and CDR2 is YFSETQ. The CDR3 totals 18 residues. In DNA, the CDR3 is TGCGCCAGCAGCTTGGTGGGACAGGGGGCCTCTGGGGCCAACGTCCTGACTTTC. Translated, it gives CASSLVGQGASGANVLTF.

This clonotype came up a few times. The V call is TRBV2, the J call TRBJ1-5, with a possible D match to TRBD1 (6 bases). The germline gives CDR1 SNHLY, CDR2 FYNNEI. The V end lost 8 bases, the J end lost 1 base, and 18 bases lay between the germline ends. This CDR3 is 16 amino acids long. The CDR3 protein is CASRGGGTGSNQPQHF. The DNA of the CDR3 is TGTGCCAGCCGAGGAGGGGGAACAGGGAGCAATCAGCCCCAGCATTTT.

In this sample, this clonotype turned up many times. The V and J genes are TRBV11-1 and TRBJ1-1, with D uncertain. The CDR3 consists of 14 residues. The V gene lost 1 base and the J gene lost 4 bases, with 10 bases spanning the gap. Germline CDR1 and CDR2: SGHAT and FQDESV (reference sequence). CDR3 protein: CASSLEAASTEAFF. For the CDR3, the DNA is TGTGCCAGCAGCTTAGAGGCTGCAAGCACTGAAGCTTTCTTT.

Comment on this clonotype: The junction does not match germline at one end; this may be a read error. The chain recombines TRBV7-2 with TRBJ1-3; D is unresolved. Germline CDR1 is SGHTA and CDR2 is FQGNSA. This CDR3 has 17 amino acids. CDR3 sequence (DNA): TGTGCCAGCAGTTTCGCGGCCAGCCGGAGTTCTGGAAACACCACATATTTT. Protein: CASSFAASRSSGNTTYF. The entire variable domain, with the rest obtained from reference TRBV7-2 and TRBJ1-3, is as follows: GAGVSQSPSNKVTEKGKDVELRCDPISGHTALYWYRQSLGQGLEFLIYFQGNSAPDKSGLPSDRFSAERTGGSVSTLTIQRTQQEDSAVYLCASSFAASRSSGNTTYFGEGSWLTVV.

V gene TRBV6-2 or TRBV6-3 combines with J gene TRBJ2-5; no reliable D call. CDR1 is MNHEY, CDR2 SVGEGT, per germline. This CDR3 is 11 amino acids long. V dropped 6 bases and J dropped 5 bases, with 7 bases sitting between them. The CDR3 is CASSQWETQYF. The CDR3 nucleotides are TGTGCCAGCAGCCAGTGGGAGACCCAGTACTTC.

Concerning this clonotype itself: Being one base from a much bigger clone, this may be a read error. The chain carries TRBV6-2 or TRBV6-3 and TRBJ2-1; D unclear. Per the germline V gene, CDR1 is MNHEY and CDR2 is SVGEGT. This CDR3 contains 15 residues. The CDR3 loop reads CASSFQKVHYNEQSF. CDR3 sequence (DNA): TGTGCCAGCAGTTTCCAGAAAGTCCACTACAATGAGCAGTCCTTC.

This clonotype was recorded a few times. The chain is built from TRBV6-9 and TRBJ2-7; tentatively, D is TRBD1 or TRBD2 (6 bases each). V was cut by 3 bases and J by 6 bases, with 18 bases left in between. The CDR3 spans 15 residues. Germline V gene data show CDR1 as MNHGY and CDR2 as SVAAGI. Here the CDR3 reads CASSYQAASGAEQYF. The CDR3 DNA reads TGTGCCAGCAGTTACCAAGCTGCCTCGGGGGCCGAGCAGTACTTC.

In its sample, this clonotype was seen many times. The rearrangement joins TRBV7-9 to TRBJ2-7, with D unclear. The CDR3 spans 16 residues. CDR1 SEHNR and CDR2 FQNEAQ come from the germline V gene (reference sequence). The V end lost 1 base, the J end lost 3 bases, and 16 bases lay between the germline ends. The CDR3 is CASSLVPAPDHYEQYF. As DNA, the CDR3 is TGTGCCAGCAGCTTAGTTCCAGCACCCGATCACTACGAGCAGTACTTC.

The chain recombines TRBV3-1 with TRBJ2-2; D may match TRBD1 or TRBD2 (5 bases each). Trimming shortened V by 2 bases and J by 2 bases, and 12 bases separated the two germline ends. Germline assignment: CDR1 LGHDT and CDR2 YNNKEL (reference sequence). The CDR3 length is 16 residues. DNA for the CDR3: TGTGCCAGCAGCCAATTACCGGGACCCAACACCGGGGAGCTGTTTTTT. Residues: CASSQLPGPNTGELFF. The full variable domain, in which reference TRBV3-1 and TRBJ2-2 provide the parts outside the CDR3, is DTAVSQTPKYLVTQMGNDKSIKCEQNLGHDTMYWYKQDSKKFLKIMFSYNNKELIINETVPNRFSPKSPDKAHLNLHINSLELGDSAVYFCASSQLPGPNTGELFFGEGSRLTVL.

The chain employs TRBV29-1 and TRBJ1-6; D ambiguous. V was trimmed by 4 bases and J by 6 bases, leaving 7 bases between them. The CDR3 is 12 residues long. Germline V gene lookup returns CDR1 SQVTM and CDR2 ANQGSEA. This chain's CDR3 is CSVGTGNSPLHF. The CDR3 DNA is TGCAGCGTTGGAACGGGTAATTCACCCCTCCACTTT.

This clonotype was seen only a few times. The genes are TRBV20-1 and TRBJ2-5; tentative D call: TRBD1 (5 bases). Trimming shortened V by 6 bases and J by 4 bases, and 33 bases separated the two germline ends. In germline, CDR1 is DFQATT, CDR2 SNEGSKA (reference sequence). This CDR3 contains 19 residues. This chain's CDR3 is CSADQPTPARAGRGETQYF. The DNA of the CDR3 is TGCAGTGCCGACCAACCCACTCCCGCCCGGGCAGGGCGAGGAGAGACCCAGTACTTC.